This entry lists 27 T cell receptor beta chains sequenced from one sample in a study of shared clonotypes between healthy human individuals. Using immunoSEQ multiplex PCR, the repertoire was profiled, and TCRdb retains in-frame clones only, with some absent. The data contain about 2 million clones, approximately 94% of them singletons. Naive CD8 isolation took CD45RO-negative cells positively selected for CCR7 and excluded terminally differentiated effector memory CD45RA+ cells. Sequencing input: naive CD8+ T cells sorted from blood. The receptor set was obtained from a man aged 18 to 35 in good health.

CDR3 region: CASSHLDGSPYNEQFF. The CDR3 DNA follows: TGTGCCAGCAGCCATTTGGACGGGAGCCCTTACAATGAGCAGTTCTTC. J is TRBJ2-1 and V is TRBV28; maybe TRBD2 (6 bases). In germline, CDR1 is MDHEN, CDR2 SYDVKM. The CDR3 is made up of 16 amino acids. Trimming cost V 6 bases and J 4 bases, with 19 bases left between them.

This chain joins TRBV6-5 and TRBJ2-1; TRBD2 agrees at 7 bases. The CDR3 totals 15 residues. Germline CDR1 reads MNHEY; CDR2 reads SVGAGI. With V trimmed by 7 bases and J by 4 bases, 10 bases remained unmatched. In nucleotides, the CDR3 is TGTGCCAGCAACCCGGGGAGCGGGGCTTACAATGAGCAGTTCTTC. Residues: CASNPGSGAYNEQFF.

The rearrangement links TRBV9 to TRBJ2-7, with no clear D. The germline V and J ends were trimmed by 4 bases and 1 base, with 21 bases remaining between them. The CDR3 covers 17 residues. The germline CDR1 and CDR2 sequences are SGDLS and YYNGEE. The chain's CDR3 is CASSPGHPLVSSYEQYF. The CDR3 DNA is TGTGCCAGCAGCCCCGGGCACCCCCTAGTGTCTTCCTACGAGCAGTACTTC.

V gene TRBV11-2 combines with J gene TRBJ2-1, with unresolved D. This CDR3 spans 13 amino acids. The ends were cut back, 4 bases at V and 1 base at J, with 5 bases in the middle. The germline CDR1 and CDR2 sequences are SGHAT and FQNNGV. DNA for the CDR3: TGTGCCAGCAGCTACGGTTCCTACAATGAGCAGTTCTTC. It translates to CASSYGSYNEQFF.

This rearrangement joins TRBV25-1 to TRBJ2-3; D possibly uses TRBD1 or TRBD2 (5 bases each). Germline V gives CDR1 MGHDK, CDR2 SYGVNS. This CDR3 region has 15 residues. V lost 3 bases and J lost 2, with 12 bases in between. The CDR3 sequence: CASSEWGTTTDTQYF. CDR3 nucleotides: TGTGCCAGCAGTGAGTGGGGGACCACCACAGATACGCAGTATTTT.

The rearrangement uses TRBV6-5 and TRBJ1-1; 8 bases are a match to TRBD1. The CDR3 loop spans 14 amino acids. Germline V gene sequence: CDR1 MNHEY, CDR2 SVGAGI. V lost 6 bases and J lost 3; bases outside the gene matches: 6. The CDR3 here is CASRNTGGYTEAFF. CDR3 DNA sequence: TGTGCCAGCAGAAACACAGGGGGGTACACTGAAGCTTTCTTT.

The CDR3 is CASSPTPGLAGGSSSYNEQFF. The CDR3 DNA reads TGCGCCAGCAGCCCCACTCCGGGACTAGCGGGAGGGTCTAGCTCCTACAATGAGCAGTTCTTC. This chain links TRBV4-1 with TRBJ2-1, with 16 nucleotides matching TRBD2. Losses at the gene ends were 4 bases for V and 0 bases for J; bases not matched to a gene: 12. Looked up from germline, CDR1 is MGHRA and CDR2 is YSYEKL. CDR3 length: 21 residues.

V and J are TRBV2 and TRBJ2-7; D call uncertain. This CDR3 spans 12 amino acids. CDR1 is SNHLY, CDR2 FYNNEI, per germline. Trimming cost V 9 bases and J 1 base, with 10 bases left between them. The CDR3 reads CASMSESYEQYF. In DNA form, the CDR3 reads TGTGCCAGTATGTCGGAGTCCTACGAGCAGTACTTC. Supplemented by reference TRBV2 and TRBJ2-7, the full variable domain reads EPEVTQTPSHQVTQMGQEVILRCVPISNHLYFYWYRQILGQKVEFLVSFYNNEISEKSEIFDDQFSVERPDGSNFTLKIRSTKLEDSAMYFCASMSESYEQYFGPGTRLTVT.

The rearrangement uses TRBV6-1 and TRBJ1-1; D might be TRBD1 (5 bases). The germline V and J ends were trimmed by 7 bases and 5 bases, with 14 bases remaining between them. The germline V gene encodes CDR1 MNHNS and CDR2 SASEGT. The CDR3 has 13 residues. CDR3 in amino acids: CASTKDSETEAFF. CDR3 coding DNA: TGTGCCAGCACCAAAGACAGTGAAACTGAAGCTTTCTTT.

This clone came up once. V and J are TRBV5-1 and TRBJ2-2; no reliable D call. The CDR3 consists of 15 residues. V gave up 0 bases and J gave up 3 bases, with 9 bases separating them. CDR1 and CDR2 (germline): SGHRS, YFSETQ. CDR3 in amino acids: CASSLETDYTGELFF. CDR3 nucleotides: TGCGCCAGCAGCTTGGAAACAGACTACACCGGGGAGCTGTTTTTT.

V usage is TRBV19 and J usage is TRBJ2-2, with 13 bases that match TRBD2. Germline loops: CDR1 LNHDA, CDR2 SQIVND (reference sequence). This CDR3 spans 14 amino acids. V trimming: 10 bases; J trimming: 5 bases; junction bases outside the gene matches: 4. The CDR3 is CATWGLAGTGELFF. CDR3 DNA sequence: TGTGCCACCTGGGGACTAGCGGGGACCGGGGAGCTGTTTTTT.

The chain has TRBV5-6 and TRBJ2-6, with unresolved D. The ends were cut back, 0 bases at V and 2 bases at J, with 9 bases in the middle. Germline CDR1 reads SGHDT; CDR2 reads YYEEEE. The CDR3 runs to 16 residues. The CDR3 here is CASSLEMDAGANVLTF. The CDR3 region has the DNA TGTGCCAGCAGCTTGGAAATGGATGCTGGGGCCAACGTCCTGACTTTC. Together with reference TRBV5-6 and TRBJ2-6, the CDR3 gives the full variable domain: DAGVTQSPTHLIKTRGQQVTLRCSPKSGHDTVSWYQQALGQGPQFIFQYYEEEERQRGNFPDRFSGHQFPNYSSELNVNALLLGDSALYLCASSLEMDAGANVLTFGAGSRLTVL.

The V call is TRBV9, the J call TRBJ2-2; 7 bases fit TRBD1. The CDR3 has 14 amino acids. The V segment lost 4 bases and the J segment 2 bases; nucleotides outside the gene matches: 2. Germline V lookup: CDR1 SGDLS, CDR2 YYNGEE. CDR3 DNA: TGTGCCAGCAGCCGAGGGGGCAACACCGGGGAGCTGTTTTTT. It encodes CASSRGGNTGELFF.

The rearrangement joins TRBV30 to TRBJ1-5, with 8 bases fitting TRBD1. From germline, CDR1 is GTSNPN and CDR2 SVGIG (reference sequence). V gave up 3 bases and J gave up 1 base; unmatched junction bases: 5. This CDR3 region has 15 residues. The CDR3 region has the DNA TGTGCCTGGAGCCAGGGGGCGGAGAGCAATCAGCCCCAGCATTTT. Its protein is CAWSQGAESNQPQHF.

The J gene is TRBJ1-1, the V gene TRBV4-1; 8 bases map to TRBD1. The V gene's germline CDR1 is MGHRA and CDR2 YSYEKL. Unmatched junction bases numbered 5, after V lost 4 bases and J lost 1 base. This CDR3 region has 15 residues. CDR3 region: CASSREGTGNTEAFF. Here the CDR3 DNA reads TGCGCCAGCAGCCGAGAGGGGACAGGGAACACTGAAGCTTTCTTT.

CDR3 residues: CAPPGQPQHF. CDR3 nucleotides: TGTGCCCCCCCGGGTCAGCCCCAGCATTTT. The chain employs TRBV28 and TRBJ1-5; D uncertain. V was trimmed by 11 bases and J by 6 bases, leaving 8 bases between them. CDR3 size: 10 residues. CDR1 MDHEN and CDR2 SYDVKM come from the germline V gene.

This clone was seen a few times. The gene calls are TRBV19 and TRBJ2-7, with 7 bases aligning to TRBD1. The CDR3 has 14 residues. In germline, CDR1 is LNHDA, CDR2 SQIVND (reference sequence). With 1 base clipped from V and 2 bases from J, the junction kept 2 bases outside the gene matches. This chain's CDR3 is CASSIAGQTYEQYF. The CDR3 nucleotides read TGTGCCAGTAGTATAGCGGGACAGACCTACGAGCAGTACTTC.

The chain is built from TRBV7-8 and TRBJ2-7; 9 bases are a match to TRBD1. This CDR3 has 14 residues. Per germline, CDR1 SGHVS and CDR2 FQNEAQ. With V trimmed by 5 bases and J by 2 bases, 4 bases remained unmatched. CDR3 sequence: CASSAGTGTYEQYF. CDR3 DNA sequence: TGTGCCAGCAGCGCAGGGACAGGGACCTACGAGCAGTACTTC.

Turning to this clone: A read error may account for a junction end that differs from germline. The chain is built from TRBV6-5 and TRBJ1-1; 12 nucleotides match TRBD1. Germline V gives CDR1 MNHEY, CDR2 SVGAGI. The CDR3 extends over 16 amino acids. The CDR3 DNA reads TGTGCCAGCAGTTACACGGGACAGGGGGCGAACACTGAAACTTTCTTT. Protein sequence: CASSYTGQGANTETFF.

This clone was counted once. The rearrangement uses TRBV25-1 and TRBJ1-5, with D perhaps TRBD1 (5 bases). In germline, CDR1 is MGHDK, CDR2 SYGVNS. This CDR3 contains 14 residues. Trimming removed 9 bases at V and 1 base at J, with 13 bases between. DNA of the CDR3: TGTGCCAGTCAGGGTTGGGAAAGCAATCAGCCCCAGCATTTT. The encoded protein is CASQGWESNQPQHF.

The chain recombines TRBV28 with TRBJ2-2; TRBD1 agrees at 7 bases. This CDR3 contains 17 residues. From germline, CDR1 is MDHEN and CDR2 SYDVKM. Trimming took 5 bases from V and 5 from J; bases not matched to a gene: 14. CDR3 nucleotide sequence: TGTGCCAGCAGTCCCCTTCGACAGGGAAGGAGGACCGGGGAGCTGTTTTTT. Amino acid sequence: CASSPLRQGRRTGELFF.

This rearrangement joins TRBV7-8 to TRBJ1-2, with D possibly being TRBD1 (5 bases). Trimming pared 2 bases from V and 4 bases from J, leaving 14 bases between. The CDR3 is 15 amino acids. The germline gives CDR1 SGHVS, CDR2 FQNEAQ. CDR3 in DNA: TGTGCCAGCAGCTTAAAGGGGCTCAGTCCCTATGGCTACACCTTC. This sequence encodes CASSLKGLSPYGYTF.

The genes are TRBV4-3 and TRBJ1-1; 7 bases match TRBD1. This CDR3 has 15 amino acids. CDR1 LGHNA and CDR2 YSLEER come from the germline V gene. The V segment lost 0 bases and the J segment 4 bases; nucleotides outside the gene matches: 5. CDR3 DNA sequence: TGCGCCAGCAGCCAAGATCAGGGGGTGGCCACTGAAGCTTTCTTT. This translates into CASSQDQGVATEAFF.

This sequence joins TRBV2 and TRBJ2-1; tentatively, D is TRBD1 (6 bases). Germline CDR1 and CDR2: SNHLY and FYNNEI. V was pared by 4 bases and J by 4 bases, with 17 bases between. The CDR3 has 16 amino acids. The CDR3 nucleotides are TGTGCCAGCAGTGGAGGGGGAATAGGTCGGTACAATGAGCAGTTCTTC. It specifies CASSGGGIGRYNEQFF. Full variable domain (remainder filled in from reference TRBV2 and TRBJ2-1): EPEVTQTPSHQVTQMGQEVILRCVPISNHLYFYWYRQILGQKVEFLVSFYNNEISEKSEIFDDQFSVERPDGSNFTLKIRSTKLEDSAMYFCASSGGGIGRYNEQFFGPGTRLTVL.

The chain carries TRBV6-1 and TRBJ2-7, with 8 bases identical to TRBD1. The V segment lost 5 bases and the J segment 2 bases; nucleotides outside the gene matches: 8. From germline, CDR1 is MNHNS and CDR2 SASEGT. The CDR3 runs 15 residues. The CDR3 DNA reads TGTGCCAGCAGTAGCCACAGGGGGTTGGCCTACGAGCAGTACTTC. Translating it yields CASSSHRGLAYEQYF.

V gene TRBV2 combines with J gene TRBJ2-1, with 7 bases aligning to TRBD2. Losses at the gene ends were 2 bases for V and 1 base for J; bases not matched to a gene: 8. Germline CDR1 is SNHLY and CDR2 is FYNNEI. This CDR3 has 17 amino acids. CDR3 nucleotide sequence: TGTGCCAGCAGTGAATTTTGGGGGGGTTCTTCCTACAATGAGCAGTTCTTC. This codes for CASSEFWGGSSYNEQFF.

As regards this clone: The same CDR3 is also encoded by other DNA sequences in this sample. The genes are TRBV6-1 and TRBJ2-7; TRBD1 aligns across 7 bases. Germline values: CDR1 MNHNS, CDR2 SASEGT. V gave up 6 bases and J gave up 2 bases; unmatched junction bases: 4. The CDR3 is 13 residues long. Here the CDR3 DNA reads TGTGCCAGCAGCGAGACAGGGCCCTACGAGCAGTACTTC. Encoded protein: CASSETGPYEQYF.